Listed here are 6 T cell receptor beta chains from one sample, sequenced in a study of T cells in Graves' hyperthyroidism and ophthalmopathy. There were TCR beta CDR3 regions amplified from RNA transcripts. In the first-round RT-PCR of the TCR CDR3, the HTBI primer set was used. Each CDR3 protein gets one entry after TCRdb re-called the multiplex PCR reads with MiXCR. The profile shows roughly 300,000 distinct CDR3 sequences, 15% to 20% of them singletons. Sequences were obtained from blood. Receptors originate from a woman between 50 and 59 years old with Graves' hyperthyroidism.

This clonotype was seen at least ten times. The chain combines TRBV5-1 with TRBJ2-1; 7 nucleotides line up with TRBD1. The J segment lost 8 bases and the V segment lost 4 bases, leaving 9 bases of the junction unmatched. From germline, CDR1 is SGHRS and CDR2 YFSETQ. CDR3 length: 14 amino acids. For the CDR3, the DNA is TGCGCCAGCAGCGGGACAGCCTCACGGGATGAGCAGTTCTTC. Residues: CASSGTASRDEQFF.

This clonotype was picked up many times. The CDR3 protein is CASSEALRTGEQFF. The DNA of the CDR3 is TGTGCCAGCAGTGAAGCGCTTAGGACAGGCGAGCAGTTCTTC. The rearrangement joins TRBV2 to TRBJ2-1, with TRBD1 matching over 7 bases. Looked up from germline, CDR1 is SNHLY and CDR2 is FYNNEI. This CDR3 comprises 14 residues. V lost 0 bases, J lost 10 bases, and 6 bases stayed unmatched. The full variable domain, in which reference TRBV2 and TRBJ2-1 provide the parts outside the CDR3, is EPEVTQTPSHQVTQMGQEVILRCVPISNHLYFYWYRQILGQKVEFLVSFYNNEISEKSEIFDDQFSVERPDGSNFTLKIRSTKLEDSAMYFCASSEALRTGEQFFGPGTRLTVL.

In its sample, this clonotype was seen a few times. The chain joins TRBV27 to TRBJ2-2, with TRBD2 matching over 13 bases. The CDR3 has 19 residues. V dropped 6 bases and J dropped 5; count of bases not matched to a gene: 15. Germline CDR1 reads MNHEY; CDR2 reads SMNVEV (reference sequence). The CDR3 loop reads CASSRGGTSGRARTGELFF. The CDR3 nucleotides are TGTGCCAGCAGCCGGGGGGGCACTAGCGGGAGGGCCAGAACCGGGGAGCTGTTTTTT.

This clonotype has only a few counts. The genes are TRBV9 and TRBJ1-5, with D possibly being TRBD1 (6 bases). Trimming stripped 3 bases from V and 6 bases from J, with 16 bases between. The germline gives CDR1 SGDLS, CDR2 YYNGEE. The CDR3 has 15 residues. Here the CDR3 reads CASSAEGGGGQPQHF. The CDR3 DNA follows: TGTGCCAGCAGCGCCGAGGGGGGAGGGGGTCAGCCCCAGCATTTT.

This clonotype was seen a handful of times. This sequence joins TRBV7-9 and TRBJ1-1, with D unresolved. This CDR3 has 12 amino acids. Trimming took 1 base from V and 3 from J, leaving 3 bases between them. From germline, CDR1 is SEHNR and CDR2 FQNEAQ (reference sequence). The CDR3 is CASSLEYTEAFF. The CDR3 nucleotides are TGTGCCAGCAGCTTAGAGTACACTGAAGCTTTCTTT.

The rearrangement uses TRBV6-4 and TRBJ1-1, with 9 bases lining up with TRBD1. Germline loops: CDR1 MRHNA, CDR2 SNTAGT. The CDR3 contains 14 residues. Trimming took 7 bases from V and 3 from J; bases not matched to a gene: 6. The CDR3: CASNTGQGDTEAFF. The CDR3 DNA reads as TGTGCCAGCAATACGGGACAGGGAGACACTGAAGCTTTCTTT.